Shown below are 27 T cell receptor beta chains from a single sample sequenced in a study of blood T cell repertoires in COVID-19. Data came from immunoSEQ multiplex PCR; TCRdb stores just in-frame clones and leaves some out. Of about 170,000 clones listed, 75% to 90% are singletons. Sequencing was done on a sample of PBMCs or T cells enriched from blood (not recorded which). The receptors derive from a woman aged 45-65 years who had recovered from COVID-19.

The chain carries TRBV4-1 and TRBJ1-2; possible D gene TRBD1, 6 bases. Trimming stripped 0 bases from V and 4 bases from J, with 15 bases between. CDR3 length equals 16 residues. Germline CDR1 MGHRA, CDR2 YSYEKL. CDR3 in amino acids: CASSQEGQGTRYGYTF. CDR3 nucleotide sequence: TGCGCCAGCAGCCAAGAGGGGCAGGGGACCCGCTATGGCTACACCTTC.

The chain joins TRBV21-1 to TRBJ1-2; the table names TRBD1, a call not compared with the DNA. TRBV21-1 is recorded as a pseudogene. The CDR3 is made up of 15 amino acids. The CDR3 sequence: CASKGTGGFSYGYTF. The CDR3 nucleotides read TGTGCCAGCAAAGGGACAGGGGGATTTAGCTATGGCTACACCTTC.

The chain links TRBV7-9 to TRBJ1-2; no clear D. This CDR3 is 13 amino acids long. Germline V gene sequence: CDR1 SEHNR, CDR2 FQNEAQ (reference sequence). V lost 11 bases, J lost 0 bases, and 13 bases lay in between. CDR3 sequence reads: CAATPRSNYGYTF. The CDR3 nucleotides read TGTGCCGCTACCCCCCGGTCTAACTATGGCTACACCTTC. Combining the CDR3 with reference TRBV7-9 and TRBJ1-2 gives the whole variable domain DTGVSQNPRHKITKRGQNVTFRCDPISEHNRLYWYRQTLGQGPEFLTYFQNEAQLEKSRLLSDRFSAERPKGSFSTLEIQRTEQGDSAMYLCAATPRSNYGYTFGSGTRLTVV.

The rearrangement uses TRBV28 and TRBJ2-5; D is unresolved. The germline V gene has CDR1 MDHEN and CDR2 SYDVKM. The CDR3 loop spans 14 amino acids. Trimming shortened V by 5 bases and J by 4 bases, and 14 bases separated the two germline ends. The CDR3 nucleotides read TGTGCCAGCAGTCCCCTCTACCCCGGAGAGACCCAGTACTTC. Its protein product is CASSPLYPGETQYF. The whole variable domain, filled in from reference TRBV28 and TRBJ2-5, reads DVKVTQSSRYLVKRTGEKVFLECVQDMDHENMFWYRQDPGLGLRLIYFSYDVKMKEKGDIPEGYSVSREKKERFSLILESASTNQTSMYLCASSPLYPGETQYFGPGTRLLVL.

The rearrangement links TRBV6-2 or TRBV6-3 to TRBJ2-5; TRBD2 matches 11 bases. The CDR3 consists of 14 residues. Germline CDR1 reads MNHEY; CDR2 reads SVGEGT. Germline trimming cut 3 bases from V and 4 bases from J; bases unmatched to any gene: 1. The CDR3 DNA reads TGTGCCAGCAGTTATACTAGCGGGAGAGAGACCCAGTACTTC. Translation: CASSYTSGRETQYF.

The rearrangement joins TRBV21-1 to TRBJ2-7; the listed D gene, TRBD2, was not tested against the DNA. TRBV21-1 corresponds to a pseudogene. This CDR3 spans 12 amino acids. This CDR3 is CASSKADYEQYV. CDR3 bases: TGTGCCAGCAGCAAGGCGGACTACGAGCAGTACGTC.

The CDR3 loop is CASSLGTGASLADTQYF. CDR3 nucleotide sequence: TGTGCCAGCAGTTTAGGGACAGGAGCTTCTTTGGCAGATACGCAGTATTTT. The gene calls are TRBV28 and TRBJ2-3; 8 positions agree with TRBD1. The CDR3 consists of 17 residues. V dropped 2 bases and J dropped 4; count of bases not matched to a gene: 11. Germline assignment: CDR1 MDHEN and CDR2 SYDVKM.

The chain recombines TRBV28 with TRBJ1-4; D is ambiguous. CDR1 and CDR2 from the germline V gene are MDHEN and SYDVKM. CDR3 length: 11 amino acids. V lost 3 bases to trimming and J lost 9 bases, with 5 bases between them. The DNA of the CDR3 is TGTGCCAGCAGTTTCGGGAAAAAACTGTTTTTT. Amino acid sequence: CASSFGKKLFF.

CDR3 region: CASSQDPYRGLRTRLNGYTF. CDR3 DNA sequence: TGCGCCAGCAGCCAAGATCCATATAGAGGGTTAAGGACTCGGCTCAATGGCTACACCTTC. The V gene is TRBV4-3, the J gene TRBJ1-2, with D unclear. CDR1 is LGHNA and CDR2 is YSLEER in the germline V gene. The CDR3 has 20 residues. Trimming shortened V by 0 bases and J by 6 bases, and 29 bases separated the two germline ends.

The V and J genes are TRBV18 and TRBJ2-6, with no clear D. CDR1 is KGHSH and CDR2 is LQKENI in the germline V gene. Trimming pared 0 bases from V and 0 bases from J, leaving 3 bases between. This CDR3 region has 15 residues. CDR3 loop: CASSPPASGANVLTF. DNA of the CDR3: TGTGCCAGCTCACCACCGGCCTCTGGGGCCAACGTCCTGACTTTC.

This sequence joins TRBV7-8 and TRBJ2-7, with TRBD2 as a possible D gene (5 bases). In germline, CDR1 is SGHVS, CDR2 FQNEAQ. The CDR3 spans 13 residues. Deletions cut 5 bases from V and 2 bases from J, with 10 bases between. The CDR3 region is CASSERVAYEQYV. Written as DNA, the CDR3 is TGTGCCAGCAGCGAGAGGGTCGCCTACGAGCAGTACGTC.

The CDR3 sequence: CSVESGQGAYGYTF. Here the CDR3 DNA reads TGCAGCGTTGAATCGGGACAGGGGGCCTATGGCTACACCTTC. J is TRBJ1-2 and V is TRBV29-1; 12 nucleotides line up with TRBD1. With 2 bases clipped from V and 4 bases from J, the junction kept 2 bases outside the gene matches. Germline assignment: CDR1 SQVTM and CDR2 ANQGSEA. The CDR3 is 14 residues long.

The chain links TRBV19 to TRBJ1-2; 11 nucleotides align to TRBD1. The CDR3 spans 15 residues. Germline V lookup: CDR1 LNHDA, CDR2 SQIVND (reference sequence). Trimming removed 3 bases from V and 2 bases from J; junction bases left unmatched: 2. CDR3 nucleotide sequence: TGTGCCAGTAGTATCGGGGACAGGGGGAACTATGGCTACACCTTC. Amino acid sequence: CASSIGDRGNYGYTF.

The chain uses TRBV6-2 or TRBV6-3 and TRBJ1-1; 9 bases map to TRBD1. Trimming removed 0 bases from V and 5 bases from J; junction bases left unmatched: 4. Germline CDR1 reads MNHEY; CDR2 reads SVGEGT. This CDR3 has 15 residues. For the CDR3, the DNA is TGTGCCAGCAGTTACTCGAGACAGGGGGGGACTGAAGCTTTCTTT. It encodes CASSYSRQGGTEAFF.

V usage is TRBV6-5 and J usage is TRBJ2-5, with TRBD1 matching over 8 bases. The germline V gene has CDR1 MNHEY and CDR2 SVGAGI. The CDR3 totals 15 residues. J lost 5 bases, V lost 5 bases, and 10 bases had no gene match. The CDR3 nucleotides read TGTGCCAGCAGTAGGACAGGGCAAGTCGGGGAGACCCAGTACTTC. It encodes CASSRTGQVGETQYF.

V and J are TRBV19 and TRBJ1-5; TRBD1 matches at 8 bases. Germline CDR1 and CDR2: LNHDA and SQIVND (reference sequence). This CDR3 region has 14 residues. Trimming cost V 7 bases and J 9 bases; bases outside gene matches: 11. For the CDR3, the DNA is TGTGCCAGTACCTCTGAGACAGGGGATAGGCCCCAGCATTTT. Protein sequence: CASTSETGDRPQHF.

A few counts support this clone. The rearrangement joins TRBV5-1 to TRBJ1-5, with D maybe TRBD1 (6 bases). CDR1 is SGHRS, CDR2 YFSETQ, per germline. Trimming shortened V by 3 bases and J by 4 bases, and 14 bases separated the two germline ends. The CDR3 covers 15 residues. The CDR3 sequence is CASSSTAGVNQPQHF. In DNA, the CDR3 is TGCGCCAGCAGCTCCACCGCAGGGGTAAATCAGCCCCAGCATTTT. The complete variable domain, with remaining parts taken from reference TRBV5-1 and TRBJ1-5, reads KAGVTQTPRYLIKTRGQQVTLSCSPISGHRSVSWYQQTPGQGLQFLFEYFSETQRNKGNFPGRFSGRQFSNSRSEMNVSTLELGDSALYLCASSSTAGVNQPQHFGDGTRLSIL.

CDR3 sequence (DNA): TGTGCCAGCTCACCGGAGGTGGGCACAGATACGCAGTATTTT. Translation gives CASSPEVGTDTQYF. This chain connects TRBV18 to TRBJ2-3; TRBD2 might be the D (5 bases). Germline loops: CDR1 KGHSH, CDR2 LQKENI. The germline V and J ends were trimmed by 3 bases and 1 base, with 8 bases remaining between them. The CDR3 is 14 amino acids.

The rearrangement uses TRBV27 and TRBJ1-4; the match to TRBD1 covers 9 bases. The CDR3 consists of 16 residues. Germline V gene data show CDR1 as MNHEY and CDR2 as SMNVEV (reference sequence). The junction had 10 bases not matched to a gene; V was cut back by 5 bases and J by 6 bases. The CDR3 DNA follows: TGTGCCAGCAGTCTGGCCTACAGGGGGCAGGATGAAAAACTGTTTTTT. Translation gives CASSLAYRGQDEKLFF.

The rearrangement links TRBV6-2 or TRBV6-3 to TRBJ2-5; a possible D gene is TRBD1 (6 bases). The CDR3 spans 15 residues. Germline V gene data show CDR1 as MNHEY and CDR2 as SVGEGT. V was shortened by 5 bases and J by 2 bases, with 15 bases between the two germline ends. The CDR3 spells CASSGIRQVQETQYF. CDR3 DNA sequence: TGTGCCAGCAGTGGTATTAGACAGGTACAAGAGACCCAGTACTTC.

This clone was found once. This sequence joins TRBV25-1 and TRBJ2-1; D may be TRBD1 (5 bases). In germline, CDR1 is MGHDK, CDR2 SYGVNS. V was clipped by 5 bases and J by 3 bases, with 11 bases between them. The CDR3 is 14 amino acids. CDR3: CASSPDQGYNEQFF. CDR3 DNA sequence: TGTGCCAGCAGTCCCGACCAGGGCTACAATGAGCAGTTCTTC.

The chain is built from TRBV5-4 and TRBJ1-2; tentatively, D is TRBD1 (6 bases). Looked up from germline, CDR1 is SGHNT and CDR2 is YYREEE (reference sequence). Trimming removed 1 base from V and 4 bases from J, with 11 bases in between. The length of the CDR3 is 14 residues. The CDR3 loop is CASSLQGLSYGYTF. CDR3 bases: TGTGCCAGCAGCTTGCAGGGGCTAAGCTATGGCTACACCTTC.

This chain links TRBV5-4 with TRBJ2-1; TRBD1 is a possible D gene (5 bases). V dropped 4 bases and J dropped 1 base, with 12 bases sitting between them. This CDR3 is built from 15 residues. The germline gives CDR1 SGHNT, CDR2 YYREEE (reference sequence). CDR3 protein: CASSRPTESYNEQFF. In nucleotides, the CDR3 is TGTGCCAGCAGCCGACCGACAGAGTCCTACAATGAGCAGTTCTTC.

The chain carries TRBV7-6 and TRBJ2-5; weak D call: TRBD2 (5 bases). This CDR3 region has 15 residues. Germline V gene lookup returns CDR1 SGHVS and CDR2 FNYEAQ. V was cut by 0 bases and J by 4 bases, with 12 bases left in between. CDR3 residues: CASSLAGQGRETQYF. CDR3 DNA: TGTGCCAGCAGCTTAGCGGGCCAAGGGAGAGAGACCCAGTACTTC.

The rearrangement joins TRBV7-9 to TRBJ2-3; TRBD2 matches 7 bases. V was pared by 5 bases and J by 0 bases, with 2 bases of the junction left unmatched. Germline-derived CDR1 and CDR2 are SEHNR and FQNEAQ (reference sequence). The CDR3 contains 14 residues. The CDR3 protein is CASSTGGSTDTQYF. Written as DNA, the CDR3 is TGTGCCAGCAGCACCGGGGGGAGCACAGATACGCAGTATTTT. The full variable domain, completed using reference TRBV7-9 and TRBJ2-3, is DTGVSQNPRHKITKRGQNVTFRCDPISEHNRLYWYRQTLGQGPEFLTYFQNEAQLEKSRLLSDRFSAERPKGSFSTLEIQRTEQGDSAMYLCASSTGGSTDTQYFGPGTRLTVL.

The chain employs TRBV7-6 and TRBJ1-6; a possible D gene is TRBD1 (6 bases). CDR1 SGHVS and CDR2 FNYEAQ come from the germline V gene. The CDR3 has 17 amino acids. V lost 5 bases and J lost 6, with 20 bases in between. The CDR3 here is CASSPNIPTGSNSPLHF. For the CDR3, the DNA is TGTGCCAGCAGCCCCAACATCCCGACAGGCTCTAATTCACCCCTCCACTTT.

This rearrangement joins TRBV4-3 to TRBJ1-2; D is perhaps TRBD1 (5 bases). V was trimmed by 0 bases and J by 7 bases, leaving 15 bases between them. The V gene's germline CDR1 is LGHNA and CDR2 YSLEER. There are 15 residues in the CDR3. CDR3 coding DNA: TGCGCCAGCAGCCAAGAGGGTTGGACCACAGGTGGCTACACCTTC. Translated: CASSQEGWTTGGYTF.